A selection of T cell receptor beta chains follows, all from one sample in a study of memory B cells and T cells in multiple sclerosis. No cognate antigen is known for these TCRs. Sequencing was performed with immunoSEQ multiplex PCR; in TCRdb, only in-frame clones are kept and a portion is missing. The table shows approximately 47,000 clones, with 82% occurring only once. The source material was PBMCs from blood kept in culture. These TCRs come from a human donor with multiple sclerosis. CDR3s include the opening cysteine and the closing phenylalanine or tryptophan. Fields, in order: D gene, J gene, CDR3 length, clone size, V gene, CDR3 DNA, CDR3 protein. D genes are given only for firm matches. Some rows mark clone size as missing; the rest say once, few, many or name a class of expanded clone.

>TRBD1|TRBJ2-5|15|.|TRBV5-1
TGCGCCAGCAGCCCCCGGGACAGGGGGCGAGAGACCCAGTACTTC
CASSPRDRGRETQYF
>.|TRBJ1-5|13|few|TRBV19
TGTGCCAGTAGGCAGTACCTCAATCAGCCCCAGCATTTT
CASRQYLNQPQHF
>.|TRBJ1-3|11|.|TRBV20-1
TGCAGTGCTAGACAGGGAAACACCATATATTTT
CSARQGNTIYF
>TRBD1|TRBJ1-4|16|.|TRBV4-1
TGCGCCAGCAGCCAAGATCCAGGACAGGGGGGAGAAAAACTGTTTTTT
CASSQDPGQGGEKLFF
>.|TRBJ1-3|13|.|TRBV11-2
TGTGCCAGCAGCTTCCCTTTAGGAAACACCATATATTTT
CASSFPLGNTIYF
>.|TRBJ1-1|12|once|TRBV30
TGTGCCTGGAGCATCCGGAACACTGAAGCTTTCTTT
CAWSIRNTEAFF
>.|TRBJ2-1|17|.|TRBV15
TGTGCCACCAGCAGAGATGGGAAACAACCCGGATACAATGAGCAGTTCTTC
CATSRDGKQPGYNEQFF
>TRBD1|TRBJ1-6|20|.|TRBV2
TGTGCCAGCAGTGGTCCGCTGGGACAGGGGGCCGACGGATATAATTCACCCCTCCACTTT
CASSGPLGQGADGYNSPLHF
>.|TRBJ1-1|15|.|TRBV5-1
TGCGCCAGCAGCTACACGACAGTGACGAACACTGAAGCTTTCTTT
CASSYTTVTNTEAFF
>TRBD1|TRBJ1-2|14|.|TRBV6-5
TGTGCCAGCACCCGACAGGGAACAAACTATGGCTACACCTTC
CASTRQGTNYGYTF
>TRBD1|TRBJ2-1|14|.|TRBV4-3
TGCGCCAGCAGCCAAGTAACAGGGGTTAATGAGCAGTTCTTC
CASSQVTGVNEQFF
>.|TRBJ2-7|15|.|TRBV2
TGTGCCAGCAGTGCCTTAGGCCATACCTCCAACGAGCAGTACTTC
CASSALGHTSNEQYF
>TRBD2|TRBJ2-3|16|.|TRBV5-6
TGTGCCAGCAGCCGATTGGGGACTAGCGGAACAGATACGCAGTATTTT
CASSRLGTSGTDTQYF
>.|TRBJ2-2|17|.|TRBV5-1
TGCGCCAGCAGCACTACTCCGCAGGGAGGCGGGGCCGGGGAGCTGTTTTTT
CASSTTPQGGGAGELFF
>.|TRBJ2-2|15|.|TRBV9
TGTGCCAGCAGCCCCGGCAGGGGGAACACCGGGGAGCTGTTTTTT
CASSPGRGNTGELFF
>.|TRBJ2-1|13|.|TRBV6-5
TGTGCCAGCAGTCTCCGGGGATACAATGAGCAGTTCTTC
CASSLRGYNEQFF
>.|TRBJ2-3|13|.|TRBV30
TGTGCCTGGGCCCGCGGTAGGGCAGATACGCAGTATTTT
CAWARGRADTQYF
>TRBD2|TRBJ2-5|18|.|TRBV9
TGTGCCAGCAGCTCGGACATCGGGCTAGCGGGGGGAGGAGAGACCCAGTACTTC
CASSSDIGLAGGGETQYF
>.|TRBJ2-7|13|.|TRBV5-1
TGCGCCAGCAGCGATCAGGTAACCTACGAGCAGTACTTC
CASSDQVTYEQYF
>TRBD2|TRBJ2-7|13|.|TRBV10-2
TGCGCCAGCTCCCGGGGGGTCTTCTACGAGCAGTACTTC
CASSRGVFYEQYF
>.|TRBJ1-5|15|.|TRBV28
TGTGCCAGCAGAATCCGGGACACTCTTAATCAGCCCCAGCATTTT
CASRIRDTLNQPQHF
>.|TRBJ2-3|13|.|TRBV30
TGTGCCTGGGACAGAGGATTCACAGATACGCAGTATTTT
CAWDRGFTDTQYF
>TRBD2|TRBJ2-1|15|once|TRBV6-1
TGTGCCAGCAGTGACCAAGCGGGGGGGTACAATGAGCAGTTCTTC
CASSDQAGGYNEQFF
>TRBD1|TRBJ1-2|15|.|TRBV6-5
TGTGCCAGCAGTCCAACGGGACAGGGGGCCTATGGCTACACCTTC
CASSPTGQGAYGYTF
>.|TRBJ2-1|10|.|TRBV28
TGTGCCACCGGGCCCTATGAGCAGTTCTTC
CATGPYEQFF
>.|TRBJ2-1|15|once|TRBV15
TGTGCCACCAGCAGAGAGAACGCCAGAAACAATGAGCAGTTCTTC
CATSRENARNNEQFF
>.|TRBJ2-3|12|.|TRBV30
TGTGCCTGGAGTCAGTACACAGATACGCAGTATTTT
CAWSQYTDTQYF
>.|TRBJ2-1|13|.|TRBV30
TGTGCATCCACTCAGTCCCCGGTCAATGAGCAGTTCTTC
CASTQSPVNEQFF
>.|TRBJ1-4|16|.|TRBV4-1
TGCGCCAGCAGCCACATAATGGGGGCCTCCCGGGGCCAACTGTTTTTT
CASSHIMGASRGQLFF
>.|TRBJ2-3|14|.|TRBV4-3
TGCGCCAGCGCCGACGACAGTTACACAGATACGCAGTATTTT
CASADDSYTDTQYF
>.|TRBJ1-1|16|.|TRBV13
TGTGCCAGCAGCTTCTTTGGGGGCCTCGGGGACACTGAAGCTTTCTTT
CASSFFGGLGDTEAFF
>.|TRBJ1-1|16|once|TRBV6-5
TGTGCCAGCAGTTATCTGCCGGTGCAAATGAACACTGAAGCTTTCTTT
CASSYLPVQMNTEAFF
>.|TRBJ2-1|14|.|TRBV5-1
TGCGCCAGCAGCCTCTCAGGGGACTACAATGAGCAGTTCTTC
CASSLSGDYNEQFF
>.|TRBJ1-3|14|few|TRBV7-9
TGTGCCAGCAGCCACCTGACCTCTGGAAACACCATATATTTT
CASSHLTSGNTIYF
>.|TRBJ2-2|14|.|TRBV28
TGTGCCACCAGGCGGAGGCCACGCACCGGGGAGCTGTTTTTT
CATRRRPRTGELFF
>.|TRBJ1-6|15|.|TRBV18
TGTGCCAGCTCACCCACAGGGTCCGGGGATTCACCCCTCCACTTT
CASSPTGSGDSPLHF
>.|TRBJ2-5|14|.|TRBV5-1
TGCGCCAGCAGCGACCCCCAGGGCGGGGAGACCCAGTACTTC
CASSDPQGGETQYF
>TRBD1|TRBJ2-3|15|.|TRBV5-1
TGCGCCAGCAGTTCCGGGACAGTTGGTATTGCTACGCAGTATTTT
CASSSGTVGIATQYF
>.|TRBJ2-1|11|.|TRBV20-1
TGCAGTGCTCGCCGGGACATTGAGCAGTTCTTC
CSARRDIEQFF
>TRBD2|TRBJ2-1|15|.|TRBV6-5
TGTGCCAGCAGCTATGTTAGCGGGGGCTACAATGAGCAGTTCTTC
CASSYVSGGYNEQFF
>.|TRBJ2-2|15|.|TRBV7-9
TGTGCCAGCAGCCAAATACAGGGTTACACCGGGGAGCTGTTTTTT
CASSQIQGYTGELFF
>.|TRBJ1-2|16|.|TRBV15
TGTGCCACCAGCAGAGGGGGGTCAGATTCTAACTATGGCTACACCTTC
CATSRGGSDSNYGYTF